Sequencing of this TCR beta chain was carried out in a study of CD8+ T cells in alopecia areata. Overall study context: Tofacitinib exposure lasted 6 to 18 months, followed by 6 months off drug. Findings and limits, study-wide: Greater clonality was observed in lesional scalp samples, especially alopecia totalis/universalis, versus normal scalp. Normal skin's resident alphabeta T cells are also sequenced in scalp samples.

Documented treatment: oral pan-JAK inhibitor, 5-10 mg twice daily. CDR1 and CDR2 from the germline V gene are GTSNPN and SVGIG (reference sequence). This CDR3 comprises 12 residues. V was pared by 1 base and J by 8 bases, with 11 bases between. Sequencing templates came from extracted RNA that was reverse transcribed into cDNA. Profiling relied on immunoSEQ multiplex PCR, and the TCRdb table lists in-frame clones only, not all of them. This sample has around 290,000 clones, with 55% to 75% found just once. Concerning this clone: Antigen specificity is unknown.

The source of this sequence is a human donor with alopecia areata. Sequenced here: CD4+ T cells sorted from blood, sampled at week 24, from a patient treated with tofacitinib. The V and J genes are TRBV30 and TRBJ1-1; D ambiguous. For the CDR3, the DNA is TGTGCCTGGAGTGCCCATGGTTTGGAAGCTTTCTTT. Protein product: CAWSAHGLEAFF.